This T cell receptor beta chain was sequenced during a study of T cell changes during pregnancy in multiple sclerosis (dated by TCRdb to 2018 to 2020). Describing the broader study: The study examined how the T cell repertoire changed over the course of pregnancy in women with multiple sclerosis.

Of note for this clone: No antigen is known for it. There are no base qualities to consult, and no much larger clone falls within one base.

Library preparation used the immunoSEQ multiplex PCR assay. TCRdb provides this immuneACCESS table in a form limited to in-frame rearrangements. Some clones are lacking; in checked studies, under half of them reflect an unresolved V gene, and why the rest are absent is not known. In all, the sample holds under 40,000 clones, and around nine tenths of those were seen once. The top ten clones comprise 0.35% to 0.4% of the sample. The junction shows trimming of 4 bases on V and 3 bases on J, and the gene matches do not reach 1 base of it. Looking up the germline V gene yields CDR1 SGDLS and CDR2 YYNGEE. There are 14 amino acids in the CDR3, from cysteine to phenylalanine inclusive. The retained sequence is limited to the CDR3, 42 bases, with the frame set at the first base.

Rearrangement joined TRBV9 to TRBJ2-5; 12 middle bases align to TRBD2. The source of this sequence is a female donor with multiple sclerosis, enrolled in a pregnancy study. The sample here was CD4+ T cells from peripheral blood mononuclear cells, taken in the second trimester of pregnancy. CDR3 protein: CASSRLAGEETQYF. The sequence in DNA is TGTGCCAGCAGCAGACTAGCGGGGGAAGAGACCCAGTACTTC.